The entry below gives a single TCR beta chain sequence along with its context. Other DNA variants within this sample encode the same CDR3. The CDR3 runs to 14 residues. Trimming pared 5 bases from V and 5 bases from J, leaving 12 bases between. Germline lookup yields CDR1 SGHTA and CDR2 FQGNSA. The source of the sample is a study of blood T cell repertoires in COVID-19. About the study: The United States, Italy and Spain provided the acute and convalescent COVID-19 samples. T cells, B-cell-depleted T cells, or PBMCs provided the cDNA or gDNA that served as material.

Authors' analysis steps: Estimation of nucleated cell counts was performed using reference gene primer amplification. Sequencing used immunoSEQ multiplex PCR; TCRdb keeps in-frame clones, though not all of them. The DNA gave D and trimming, while V, J and clone size come from that table. Of more than 150,000 clones in the sample, 88% are singletons; the top ten hold around 2.3%. Sequenced: peripheral blood. The rearrangement joins TRBV7-2 to TRBJ1-4; TRBD1 might be the D (5 bases). The origin of this receptor is a man in his 70s with active or convalescent COVID-19. This CDR3 reads CASSLGGGNEKLFF. The DNA for the CDR3 is TGTGCCAGCAGCCTTGGGGGGGGAAATGAAAAACTGTTTTTT.